This T cell receptor beta chain was sequenced in a study of T cells in Graves' hyperthyroidism and ophthalmopathy. Points from the study as a whole: Most thyroid clonotypes with frequency above 0.001 were detected in blood.

In regard to this clonotype: Antigen specificity is unknown.

RNA transcripts provided the source from which TCR beta CDR3 regions were amplified. An initial round of RT-PCR targeting the TCR CDR3 relied on the HTBI primer set. Each CDR3 protein is one row after TCRdb ran MiXCR on the multiplex PCR reads. The sample lists 450,000 to 650,000 distinct CDR3 sequences; around 21% were seen once. CDR3 length equals 16 residues. Trimming at V came to 6 bases and at J to 4 bases, leaving 14 bases not matched to a gene. This chain connects TRBV12-3 or TRBV12-4 to TRBJ2-5; 7 bases fit TRBD1. Sequenced: blood. This clonotype originated in a man younger than 35 with Graves' hyperthyroidism. CDR3 DNA sequence: TGTGCCAGCAGATCAACAAACAGGGGATCCCCAGAGACCCAGTACTTC. Translating gives CASRSTNRGSPETQYF.